This passage covers 16 T cell receptor beta chains from one sample sequenced in a study of blood T cell repertoires in COVID-19. Generated by immunoSEQ multiplex PCR, the TCRdb table keeps only in-frame clones and is missing some. The top ten clones hold around 4.8% of a sample with some 200,000 clones, around nine tenths of them seen once. Source material: peripheral blood. All receptors come from a woman in her 40s with acute or convalescent COVID-19.

J is TRBJ1-1 and V is TRBV4-1, with TRBD1 matching 10 bases. The CDR3 extends over 14 amino acids. CDR1 is MGHRA and CDR2 is YSYEKL in the germline V gene. V was clipped by 1 base and J by 6 bases; unmatched bases: 2. CDR3 amino acids: CASSQGQGASEAFF. CDR3 in DNA: TGCGCCAGCAGCCAAGGACAGGGGGCTTCTGAAGCTTTCTTT.

This chain joins TRBV6-5 and TRBJ1-1; TRBD1 is a possible D gene (5 bases). V was trimmed by 2 bases and J by 4 bases, leaving 14 bases between them. Germline loops: CDR1 MNHEY, CDR2 SVGAGI. The CDR3 is 15 amino acids. DNA of the CDR3: TGTGCCAGCAGTTACGGGGGGGGAAGGAGCACTGAAGCTTTCTTT. It encodes CASSYGGGRSTEAFF.

This clone has only one observation. The chain uses TRBV5-1 and TRBJ1-4; 10 bases are a match to TRBD1. V lost 3 bases, J lost 6 bases, and 5 bases stayed unmatched. CDR1 is SGHRS, CDR2 YFSETQ, per germline. This CDR3 region has 15 residues. The CDR3 is CASSSNGQGDEKLFF. The DNA of the CDR3 is TGCGCCAGCAGCTCGAACGGACAGGGGGATGAAAAACTGTTTTTT.

This clone has a single count. The chain is built from TRBV6-1 and TRBJ2-1; the match to TRBD2 covers 10 bases. J lost 7 bases, V lost 1 base, and 7 bases had no gene match. The CDR3 covers 16 residues. Germline CDR1 reads MNHNS; CDR2 reads SASEGT. CDR3 residues: CASSEGRTSGFNEQFF. DNA of the CDR3: TGTGCCAGCAGTGAAGGGAGGACTAGCGGTTTTAATGAGCAGTTCTTC.

The gene calls are TRBV11-2 and TRBJ1-5; 7 nucleotides agree with TRBD1. The CDR3 spans 18 residues. The germline V gene has CDR1 SGHAT and CDR2 FQNNGV. V shed 0 bases and J 2 bases; nucleotides not matched to a gene: 10. In nucleotides, the CDR3 is TGTGCCAGCAGCTTAGAAGGGGGCCTTGCGGGTGGCAATCAGCCCCAGCATTTT. Translating gives CASSLEGGLAGGNQPQHF.

V gene TRBV10-3 combines with J gene TRBJ1-3; D is uncertain. The CDR3 loop spans 16 amino acids. V lost 6 bases and J 0 bases, leaving 15 bases between the germline ends. Germline assignment: CDR1 ENHRY and CDR2 SYGVKD. CDR3 sequence (DNA): TGTGCCATCAGGGGAGGAACCCAATTCTCTGGAAACACCATATATTTT. It specifies CAIRGGTQFSGNTIYF.

The V and J genes are TRBV11-2 and TRBJ1-1; D unclear. V lost 0 bases, J lost 10 bases, and 12 bases lay in between. Germline loops: CDR1 SGHAT, CDR2 FQNNGV. The CDR3 totals 13 residues. The CDR3 region has the DNA TGTGCCAGCAGCTTAGATCGGGGTAGCCCAGCTTTCTTT. Its protein product is CASSLDRGSPAFF.

The chain links TRBV5-1 to TRBJ2-3, with 8 bases that match TRBD1. Germline loops: CDR1 SGHRS, CDR2 YFSETQ. V shed 4 bases, J shed 7 bases, and the junction held 14 bases outside the gene matches. CDR3 size: 16 residues. In DNA form, the CDR3 reads TGCGCCAGCAGCGCCAATGCCCCAGGGGGCGGGAATACGCAGTATTTT. This gives the protein CASSANAPGGGNTQYF.

The chain recombines TRBV4-1 with TRBJ1-5, with unresolved D. This CDR3 spans 14 amino acids. Germline values: CDR1 MGHRA, CDR2 YSYEKL. The ends were cut back, 5 bases at V and 2 bases at J, with 10 bases in the middle. CDR3 nucleotide sequence: TGCGCCAGCAGCACCCGACAAGGCAATCAGCCCCAGCATTTT. This codes for CASSTRQGNQPQHF.

In DNA form, the CDR3 reads TGTGCCAGCAGTACCCCGGACAGGGATGGACAGTTCTTC. Translated, it gives CASSTPDRDGQFF. The gene calls are TRBV6-6 and TRBJ2-1, with 8 bases identical to TRBD1. Looked up from germline, CDR1 is MNHNY and CDR2 is SVGAGI (reference sequence). This CDR3 is 13 amino acids long. V trimming: 5 bases; J trimming: 13 bases; junction bases outside the gene matches: 10.

This sequence joins TRBV13 and TRBJ1-1; perhaps TRBD1 as D (6 bases). Germline V gene sequence: CDR1 PRHDT, CDR2 FYEKMQ (reference sequence). The CDR3 has 16 amino acids. With 5 bases removed from V and 3 bases from J, the gap between germline ends came to 19 bases. CDR3 sequence reads: CASSPPLLQGYTEAFF. The CDR3 DNA is TGTGCCAGCAGCCCTCCACTTCTACAGGGATACACTGAAGCTTTCTTT.

The chain has TRBV6-5 and TRBJ2-4; 9 nucleotides align to TRBD1. CDR3 length equals 14 residues. J was trimmed by 4 bases and V by 8 bases; bases with no gene match: 6. Germline values: CDR1 MNHEY, CDR2 SVGAGI. The CDR3 region has the DNA TGTGCCAGCCTAAGGACAGGGGCAAAAAACATTCAGTACTTC. Translated, it gives CASLRTGAKNIQYF.

The chain combines TRBV5-1 with TRBJ2-3; 8 bases are a match to TRBD2. The CDR3 extends over 17 amino acids. V was clipped by 0 bases and J by 2 bases; unmatched bases: 8. Germline CDR1 SGHRS, CDR2 YFSETQ. The DNA for the CDR3 is TGCGCCAGCAGCTTGGTTCCGCGGGGGGCTATCACAGATACGCAGTATTTT. It is translated as CASSLVPRGAITDTQYF.

The rearrangement links TRBV7-2 to TRBJ1-1; D gene unclear. Germline V gene sequence: CDR1 SGHTA, CDR2 FQGNSA. The V end was cut by 2 bases, the J end by 1 base, with 8 bases between. The CDR3 sequence is 14 residues long. CDR3 in DNA: TGTGCCAGCAGCTTATATCAGGCGAACACTGAAGCTTTCTTT. Protein product: CASSLYQANTEAFF. Full variable domain (missing parts from reference TRBV7-2 and TRBJ1-1): GAGVSQSPSNKVTEKGKDVELRCDPISGHTALYWYRQSLGQGLEFLIYFQGNSAPDKSGLPSDRFSAERTGGSVSTLTIQRTQQEDSAVYLCASSLYQANTEAFFGQGTRLTVV.

This chain uses TRBV2 with TRBJ2-1; 13 positions agree with TRBD2. The junction had 3 bases not matched to a gene; V was cut back by 7 bases and J by 6 bases. This CDR3 contains 14 residues. The germline V gene has CDR1 SNHLY and CDR2 FYNNEI. The CDR3 DNA is TGTGCCAGCATAACTAGCGGGGGGGTCAATGAGCAGTTCTTC. It translates to CASITSGGVNEQFF.

The chain combines TRBV4-1 with TRBJ2-4; possibly TRBD1 for D (5 bases). The CDR3 covers 15 residues. Germline lookup yields CDR1 MGHRA and CDR2 YSYEKL. V lost 5 bases to trimming and J lost 2 bases, with 13 bases between them. The CDR3 sequence is CASSYIQVPKNIQYF. The DNA for the CDR3 is TGCGCCAGCAGCTACATACAGGTACCCAAAAACATTCAGTACTTC.